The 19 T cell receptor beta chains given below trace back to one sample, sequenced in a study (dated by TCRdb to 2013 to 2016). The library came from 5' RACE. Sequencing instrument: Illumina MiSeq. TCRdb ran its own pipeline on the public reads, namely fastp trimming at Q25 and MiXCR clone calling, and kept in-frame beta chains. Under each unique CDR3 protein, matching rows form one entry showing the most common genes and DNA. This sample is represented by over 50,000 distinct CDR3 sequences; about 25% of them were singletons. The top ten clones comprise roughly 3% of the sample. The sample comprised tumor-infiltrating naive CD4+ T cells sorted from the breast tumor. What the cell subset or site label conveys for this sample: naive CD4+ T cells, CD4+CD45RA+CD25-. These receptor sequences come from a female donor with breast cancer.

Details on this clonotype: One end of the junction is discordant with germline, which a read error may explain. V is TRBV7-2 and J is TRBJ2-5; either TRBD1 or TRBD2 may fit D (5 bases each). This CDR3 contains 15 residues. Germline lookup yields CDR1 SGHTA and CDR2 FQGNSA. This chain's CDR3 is CPSSLNGDRQETQYF. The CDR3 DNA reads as TGTCCCAGCAGCTTAAACGGGGACCGCCAAGAGACCCAGTACTTC.

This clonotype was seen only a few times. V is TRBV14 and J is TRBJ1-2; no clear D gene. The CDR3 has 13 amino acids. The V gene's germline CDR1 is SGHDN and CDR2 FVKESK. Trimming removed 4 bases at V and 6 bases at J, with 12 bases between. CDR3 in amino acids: CASSPRVGNGYTF. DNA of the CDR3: TGTGCCAGCAGCCCGCGAGTCGGTAATGGCTACACCTTC.

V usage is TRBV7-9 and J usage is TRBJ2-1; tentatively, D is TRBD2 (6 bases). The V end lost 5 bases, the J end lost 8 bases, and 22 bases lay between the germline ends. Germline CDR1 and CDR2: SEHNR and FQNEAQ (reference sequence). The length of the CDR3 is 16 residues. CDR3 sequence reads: CASSPKWAGREHEQFF. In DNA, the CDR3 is TGTGCCAGCAGCCCGAAGTGGGCGGGAAGGGAGCATGAGCAGTTCTTC.

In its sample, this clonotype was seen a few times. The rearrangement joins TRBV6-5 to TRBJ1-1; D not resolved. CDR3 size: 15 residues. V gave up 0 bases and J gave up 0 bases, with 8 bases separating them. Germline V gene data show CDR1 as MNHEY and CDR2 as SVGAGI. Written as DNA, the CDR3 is TGTGCCAGCAGTTACTCGTCGGCCCTGAACACTGAAGCTTTCTTT. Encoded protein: CASSYSSALNTEAFF.

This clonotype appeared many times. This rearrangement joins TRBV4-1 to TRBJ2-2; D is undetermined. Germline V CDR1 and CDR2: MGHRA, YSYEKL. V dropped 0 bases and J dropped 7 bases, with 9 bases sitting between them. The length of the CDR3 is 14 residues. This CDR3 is CASSQEKWGGELFF. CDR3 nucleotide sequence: TGCGCCAGCAGCCAAGAAAAATGGGGCGGGGAGCTGTTTTTT.

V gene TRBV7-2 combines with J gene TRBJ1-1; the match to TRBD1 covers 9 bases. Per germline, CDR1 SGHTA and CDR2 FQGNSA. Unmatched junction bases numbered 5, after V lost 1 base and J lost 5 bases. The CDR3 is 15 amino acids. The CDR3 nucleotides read TGTGCCAGCAGCTTAGGTGGGACAGGGAGGACTGAAGCTTTCTTT. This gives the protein CASSLGGTGRTEAFF.

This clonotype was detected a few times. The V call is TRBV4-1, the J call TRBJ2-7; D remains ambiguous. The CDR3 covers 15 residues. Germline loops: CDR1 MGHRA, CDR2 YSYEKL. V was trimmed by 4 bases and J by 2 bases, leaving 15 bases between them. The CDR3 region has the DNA TGCGCCAGCAGCCCCCTACTGAACCCTCCCTACGAGCAGTACTTC. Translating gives CASSPLLNPPYEQYF.

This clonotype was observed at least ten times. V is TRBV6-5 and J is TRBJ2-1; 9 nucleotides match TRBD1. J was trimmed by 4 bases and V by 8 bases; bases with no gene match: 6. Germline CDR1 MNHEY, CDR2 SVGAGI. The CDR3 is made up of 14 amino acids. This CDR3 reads CASSSDRGYNEQFF. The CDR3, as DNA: TGTGCCAGCTCCTCGGACAGGGGTTACAATGAGCAGTTCTTC.

CDR3 in amino acids: CSAPRQGTGELFF. In DNA, the CDR3 is TGCAGTGCCCCAAGGCAGGGGACCGGGGAGCTGTTTTTT. V usage is TRBV20-1 and J usage is TRBJ2-2; maybe TRBD1 (6 bases). V lost 6 bases and J 5 bases, leaving 13 bases between the germline ends. The CDR3 is 13 residues long. Germline CDR1 DFQATT, CDR2 SNEGSKA (reference sequence).

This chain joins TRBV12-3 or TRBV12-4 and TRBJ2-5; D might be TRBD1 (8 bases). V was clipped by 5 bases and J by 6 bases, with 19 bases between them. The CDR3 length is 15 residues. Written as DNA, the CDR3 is TGTGCCAGCAGTGCCAACAGGGGGGGTATGAAGACCCAGTACTTC. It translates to CASSANRGGMKTQYF.

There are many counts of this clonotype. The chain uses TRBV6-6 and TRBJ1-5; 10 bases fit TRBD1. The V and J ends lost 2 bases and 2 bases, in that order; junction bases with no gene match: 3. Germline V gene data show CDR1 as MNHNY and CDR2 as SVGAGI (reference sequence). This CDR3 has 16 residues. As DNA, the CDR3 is TGTGCCAGCAGTTACCCGGGGACAGGGGGCAATCAGCCCCAGCATTTT. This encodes CASSYPGTGGNQPQHF.

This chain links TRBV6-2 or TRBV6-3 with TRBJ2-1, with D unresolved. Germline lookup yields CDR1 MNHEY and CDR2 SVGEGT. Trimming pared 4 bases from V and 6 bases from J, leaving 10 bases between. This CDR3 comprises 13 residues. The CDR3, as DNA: TGTGCCAGCAGTTCCTTAGTCCGCAATGAGCAGTTCTTC. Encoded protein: CASSSLVRNEQFF.

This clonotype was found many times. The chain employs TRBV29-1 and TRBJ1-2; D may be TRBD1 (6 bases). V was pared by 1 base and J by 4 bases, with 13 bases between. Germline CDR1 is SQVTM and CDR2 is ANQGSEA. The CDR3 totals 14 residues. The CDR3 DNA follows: TGCAGCGTTGAAGGTGGGGGCGACGGCTATGGCTACACCTTC. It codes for CSVEGGGDGYGYTF.

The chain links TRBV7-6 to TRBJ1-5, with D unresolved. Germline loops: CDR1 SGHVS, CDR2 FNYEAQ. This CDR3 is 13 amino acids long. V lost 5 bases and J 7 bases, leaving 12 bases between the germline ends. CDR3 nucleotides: TGTGCCAGCAGCCCCGACAATTTGCAGCCCCAGCATTTT. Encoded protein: CASSPDNLQPQHF.

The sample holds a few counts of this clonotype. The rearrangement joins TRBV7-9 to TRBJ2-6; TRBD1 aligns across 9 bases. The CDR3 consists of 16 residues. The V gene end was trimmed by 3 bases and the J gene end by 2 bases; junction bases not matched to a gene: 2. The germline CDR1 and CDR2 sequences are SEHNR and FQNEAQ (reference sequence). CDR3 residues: CASSFNRGPGANVLTF. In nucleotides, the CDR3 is TGTGCCAGCAGCTTCAACAGGGGGCCTGGGGCCAACGTCCTGACTTTC.

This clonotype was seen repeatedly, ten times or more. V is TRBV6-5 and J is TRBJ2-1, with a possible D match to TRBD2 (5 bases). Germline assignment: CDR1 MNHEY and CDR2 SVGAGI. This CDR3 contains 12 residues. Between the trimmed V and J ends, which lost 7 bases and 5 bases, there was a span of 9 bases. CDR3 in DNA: TGTGCCAGCACCCGAGGGAACAATGAGCAGTTCTTC. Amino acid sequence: CASTRGNNEQFF.

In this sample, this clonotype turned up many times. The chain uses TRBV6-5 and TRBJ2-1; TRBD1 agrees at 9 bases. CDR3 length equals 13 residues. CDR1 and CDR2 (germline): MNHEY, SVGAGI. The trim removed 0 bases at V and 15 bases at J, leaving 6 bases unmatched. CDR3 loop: CASSYSQGTGRFF. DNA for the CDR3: TGTGCCAGCAGTTACTCACAAGGGACAGGGCGGTTCTTC.

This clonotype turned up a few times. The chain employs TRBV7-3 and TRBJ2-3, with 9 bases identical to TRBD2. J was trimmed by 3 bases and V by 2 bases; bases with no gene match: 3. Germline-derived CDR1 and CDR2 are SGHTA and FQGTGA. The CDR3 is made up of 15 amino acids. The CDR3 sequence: CASSLGAGGTDTQYF. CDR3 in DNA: TGTGCCAGCAGCTTAGGAGCGGGAGGAACAGATACGCAGTATTTT.

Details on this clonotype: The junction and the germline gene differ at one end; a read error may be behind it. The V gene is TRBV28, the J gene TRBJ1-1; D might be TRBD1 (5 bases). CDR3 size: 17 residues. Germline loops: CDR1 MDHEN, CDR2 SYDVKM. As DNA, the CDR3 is TGTGCCAGCAGCCCTACCCTTGGGGGGGGTAAGGGAACTGAAGCGTTCTTT. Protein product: CASSPTLGGGKGTEAFF.